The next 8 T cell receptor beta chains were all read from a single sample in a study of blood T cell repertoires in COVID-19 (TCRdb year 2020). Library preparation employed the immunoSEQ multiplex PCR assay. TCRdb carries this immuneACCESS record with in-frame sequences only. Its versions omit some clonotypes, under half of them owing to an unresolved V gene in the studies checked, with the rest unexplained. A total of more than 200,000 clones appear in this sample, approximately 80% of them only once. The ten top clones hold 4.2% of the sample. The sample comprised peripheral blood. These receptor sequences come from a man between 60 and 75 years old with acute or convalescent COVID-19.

The CDR3 reads CASSPAGRRETQYF. The CDR3 region has the DNA TGTGCCAGCAGCCCCGCCGGGAGACGTGAGACCCAGTACTTC. The chain joins TRBV5-6 to TRBJ2-5; a weak D match, TRBD2 (6 bases). V lost 4 bases to trimming and J lost 5 bases, with 15 bases between them. The CDR3 consists of 14 residues. From germline, CDR1 is SGHDT and CDR2 YYEEEE.

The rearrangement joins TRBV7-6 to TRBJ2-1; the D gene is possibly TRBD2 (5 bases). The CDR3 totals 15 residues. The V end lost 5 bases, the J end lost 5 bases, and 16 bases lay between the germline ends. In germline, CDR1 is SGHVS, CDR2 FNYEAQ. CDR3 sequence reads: CASSPDFQRNNEQFF. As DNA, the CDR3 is TGTGCCAGCAGCCCTGACTTTCAGCGGAACAATGAGCAGTTCTTC.

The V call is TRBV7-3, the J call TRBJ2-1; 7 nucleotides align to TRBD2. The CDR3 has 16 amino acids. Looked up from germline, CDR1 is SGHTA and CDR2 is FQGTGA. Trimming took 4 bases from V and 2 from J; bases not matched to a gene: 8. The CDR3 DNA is TGTGCCAGCAGCTCCCCCCGGGGGGTGACCTACAATGAGCAGTTCTTC. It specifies CASSSPRGVTYNEQFF. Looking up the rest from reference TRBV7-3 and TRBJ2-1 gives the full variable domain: GAGVSQTPSNKVTEKGKYVELRCDPISGHTALYWYRQSLGQGPEFLIYFQGTGAADDSGLPNDRFFAVRPEGSVSTLKIQRTERGDSAVYLCASSSPRGVTYNEQFFGPGTRLTVL.

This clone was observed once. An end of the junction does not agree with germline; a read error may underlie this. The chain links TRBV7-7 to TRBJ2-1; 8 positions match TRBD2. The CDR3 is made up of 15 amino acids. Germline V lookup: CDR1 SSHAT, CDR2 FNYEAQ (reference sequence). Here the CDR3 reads CASSLAAGEHNEQFF. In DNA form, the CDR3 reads TGTGCTAGCAGCTTAGCAGCGGGAGAACACAATGAGCAGTTCTTC.

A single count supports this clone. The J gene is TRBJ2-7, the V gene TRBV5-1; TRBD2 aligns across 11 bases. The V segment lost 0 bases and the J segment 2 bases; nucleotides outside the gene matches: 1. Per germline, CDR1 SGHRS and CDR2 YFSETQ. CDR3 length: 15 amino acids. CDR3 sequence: CASSLAGLAAYEQYF. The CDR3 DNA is TGCGCCAGCAGCTTGGCGGGACTAGCGGCCTACGAGCAGTACTTC.

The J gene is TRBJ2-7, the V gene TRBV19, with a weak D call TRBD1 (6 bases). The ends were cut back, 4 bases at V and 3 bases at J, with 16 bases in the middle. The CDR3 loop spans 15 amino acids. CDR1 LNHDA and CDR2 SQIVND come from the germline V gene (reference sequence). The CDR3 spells CASSKPGQGVYEQYF. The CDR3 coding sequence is TGTGCCAGTAGTAAACCGGGACAAGGGGTCTACGAGCAGTACTTC.

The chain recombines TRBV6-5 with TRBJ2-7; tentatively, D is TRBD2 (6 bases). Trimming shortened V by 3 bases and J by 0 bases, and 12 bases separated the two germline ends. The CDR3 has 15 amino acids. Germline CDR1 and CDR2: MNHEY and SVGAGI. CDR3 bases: TGTGCCAGCAGTTATAAGGACTACCCCTCCTACGAGCAGTACTTC. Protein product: CASSYKDYPSYEQYF.

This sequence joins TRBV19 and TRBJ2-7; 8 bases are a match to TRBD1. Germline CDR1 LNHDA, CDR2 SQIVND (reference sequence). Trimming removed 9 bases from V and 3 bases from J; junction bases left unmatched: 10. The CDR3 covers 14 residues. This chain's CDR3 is CASMVTGAGYEQYF. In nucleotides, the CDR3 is TGTGCCAGCATGGTGACAGGGGCGGGCTACGAGCAGTACTTC.